Each of the 18 T cell receptor beta chains below was sequenced from the same sample in a study of T cell repertoires in cytomegalovirus infection. MiXCR, run by TCRdb on the reads, gives a single entry per CDR3 protein. Of hundreds of thousands of distinct CDR3 sequences in the sample, around 32% were seen once. Their antigens are not known. The specimen comprised cultured PBMCs, sampled from culture after CMV antigen stimulation. These receptors were obtained from a human donor in good health (CMV status not recorded). Some clones in this sample may be carry-over from other donors' samples.

This clonotype was observed a few times. The chain joins TRBV4-1 to TRBJ1-4, with D possibly TRBD1 on 6 matching bases. Germline CDR1 reads MGHRA; CDR2 reads YSYEKL. This CDR3 has 18 residues. V was clipped by 6 bases and J by 3 bases, with 23 bases between them. CDR3 sequence (DNA): TGCGCCAGCAGTCCGAATCCCGTTTTGGGGGCGTCTAATGAAAAACTGTTTTTT. Amino acids: CASSPNPVLGASNEKLFF.

This chain connects TRBV20-1 to TRBJ2-3, with D perhaps TRBD2 (6 bases). Germline lookup yields CDR1 DFQATT and CDR2 SNEGSKA (reference sequence). CDR3 size: 15 residues. The CDR3 nucleotides read TGCACCGCGGGTAGCGGAGGGTCTAGCACAGATACGCAGTATTTT. It codes for CTAGSGGSSTDTQYF.

This clonotype is a singleton in its sample. The chain recombines TRBV20-1 with TRBJ1-2; no definite D call. Germline CDR1 is DFQATT and CDR2 is SNEGSKA (reference sequence). The CDR3 is made up of 14 amino acids. Trimming left V 3 bases short and J 7 bases short, with 18 bases between. CDR3 sequence: CSASGGMAASGYTF. The CDR3 bases are TGCAGTGCTAGCGGTGGAATGGCAGCGAGTGGCTACACCTTC.

In its sample, this clonotype was seen a few times. V usage is TRBV7-2 and J usage is TRBJ1-6; D not resolved. The germline gives CDR1 SGHTA, CDR2 FQGNSA. V was clipped by 3 bases and J by 3 bases, with 15 bases between them. The CDR3 has 17 amino acids. The CDR3 nucleotides are TGTGCCAGCAGCTTTTTCCTCGGAGACAACTATAATTCACCCCTCCACTTT. Translating it yields CASSFFLGDNYNSPLHF.

This clonotype was seen ten or more times. The rearrangement uses TRBV6-5 and TRBJ2-7, with 8 bases aligning to TRBD1. Germline lookup yields CDR1 MNHEY and CDR2 SVGAGI. CDR3 size: 15 residues. V gave up 0 bases and J gave up 3 bases; unmatched junction bases: 4. The CDR3 sequence: CASSYSPQGGYEQYF. The CDR3 DNA reads TGTGCCAGCAGTTACTCGCCACAGGGGGGCTACGAGCAGTACTTC.

This clonotype was picked up a small number of times. The rearrangement uses TRBV12-3 or TRBV12-4 and TRBJ2-6, with D unresolved. This CDR3 spans 16 amino acids. V dropped 4 bases and J dropped 0 bases, with 10 bases sitting between them. CDR3 coding DNA: TGTGCCAGCAGTTCGACACCCAGCTCTGGGGCCAACGTCCTGACTTTC. Translated: CASSSTPSSGANVLTF.

The V gene is TRBV7-6, the J gene TRBJ2-7; D is possibly TRBD1 (6 bases). With 7 bases removed from V and 2 bases from J, the gap between germline ends came to 18 bases. The length of the CDR3 is 15 residues. From germline, CDR1 is SGHVS and CDR2 FNYEAQ. In DNA form, the CDR3 reads TGTGCCAGCAACCCTGTCGGACAGATAACCTACGAGCAGTACTTC. Amino acid sequence: CASNPVGQITYEQYF.

The rearrangement joins TRBV12-3 or TRBV12-4 to TRBJ1-5; the D gene is possibly TRBD1 (6 bases). Trimming cost V 4 bases and J 3 bases, with 13 bases left between them. The CDR3 has 15 residues. CDR3 bases: TGTGCCAGCAGTTATGGGGGGGCGATCAATCAGCCCCAGCATTTT. It translates to CASSYGGAINQPQHF.

This chain uses TRBV2 with TRBJ2-6; the D call may be TRBD1 or TRBD2 (5 bases each). Trimming removed 5 bases at V and 0 bases at J, with 8 bases between. This CDR3 comprises 15 residues. CDR1 SNHLY and CDR2 FYNNEI come from the germline V gene. The CDR3 DNA is TGTGCCAGCAGTAACGGGGCCTCTGGGGCCAACGTCCTGACTTTC. Translating gives CASSNGASGANVLTF.

This rearrangement joins TRBV11-1 to TRBJ1-6; D not certain. Germline V lookup: CDR1 SGHAT, CDR2 FQDESV (reference sequence). The CDR3 runs to 16 residues. V lost 5 bases to trimming and J lost 7 bases, with 18 bases between them. As DNA, the CDR3 is TGTGCCAGCAGCCATCAGGAGGGTTTGAGAAATTCACCCCTCCACTTT. It yields the protein CASSHQEGLRNSPLHF.

The chain joins TRBV2 to TRBJ2-3; no clear D gene. Germline V gene sequence: CDR1 SNHLY, CDR2 FYNNEI. CDR3 length: 15 amino acids. V lost 7 bases and J lost 2, with 16 bases in between. The CDR3 DNA sequence: TGTGCCAGCACCGCGGAAGGGTCCCCCACAGATACGCAGTATTTT. Translating gives CASTAEGSPTDTQYF.

The V and J genes are TRBV7-2 and TRBJ2-2; 11 nucleotides match TRBD2. Germline CDR1 reads SGHTA; CDR2 reads FQGNSA. The junction had 9 bases not matched to a gene; V was cut back by 5 bases and J by 4 bases. This CDR3 region has 17 residues. DNA for the CDR3: TGTGCCAGCAGCCCCCGCCGACTAGCGGGATTCACCGGGGAGCTGTTTTTT. Protein product: CASSPRRLAGFTGELFF. Drawing the rest from reference TRBV7-2 and TRBJ2-2, the complete variable domain is GAGVSQSPSNKVTEKGKDVELRCDPISGHTALYWYRQSLGQGLEFLIYFQGNSAPDKSGLPSDRFSAERTGGSVSTLTIQRTQQEDSAVYLCASSPRRLAGFTGELFFGEGSRLTVL.

The V gene is TRBV6-2 or TRBV6-3, the J gene TRBJ2-7, with 7 bases aligning to TRBD1. This CDR3 has 15 residues. In germline, CDR1 is MNHEY, CDR2 SVGEGT. After removal of 11 bases from V and 5 bases from J, the junction contained 18 bases not matched to a gene. DNA for the CDR3: TGTGCCGACAAAGCCTTGAACAGGGGTCTCCACGAGCAGTACTTC. Its translation is CADKALNRGLHEQYF.

The chain recombines TRBV19 with TRBJ2-4; a possible D gene is TRBD2 (6 bases). The V end was cut by 7 bases, the J end by 1 base, with 26 bases between. Germline CDR1 and CDR2: LNHDA and SQIVND (reference sequence). The length of the CDR3 is 19 residues. The CDR3 here is CASTPLWVPGGMAKNIQYF. CDR3 nucleotide sequence: TGTGCCAGTACCCCACTCTGGGTCCCCGGAGGGATGGCCAAAAACATTCAGTACTTC.

The V call is TRBV6-2 or TRBV6-3, the J call TRBJ1-5; no definite D call. The V and J ends lost 2 bases and 3 bases respectively, with 8 bases between them. The CDR3 runs to 14 residues. Germline CDR1 and CDR2: MNHEY and SVGEGT. As DNA, the CDR3 is TGTGCCAGCAGTTACGGGTATTTCAATCAGCCCCAGCATTTT. This translates into CASSYGYFNQPQHF.

This clonotype was counted at least ten times. This rearrangement joins TRBV7-2 to TRBJ1-3, with 10 bases that match TRBD1. The CDR3 covers 16 residues. Trimming took 3 bases from V and 2 from J; bases not matched to a gene: 4. The germline V gene has CDR1 SGHTA and CDR2 FQGNSA. CDR3 DNA: TGTGCCAGCAGCTTGACAGGGGGCGATCCTGGAAACACCATATATTTT. As protein: CASSLTGGDPGNTIYF.

The J gene is TRBJ1-2, the V gene TRBV2, with D possibly being TRBD1 (5 bases). V shed 2 bases and J shed 1 base, with 14 bases lying between them. Looked up from germline, CDR1 is SNHLY and CDR2 is FYNNEI. This CDR3 contains 16 residues. The CDR3 protein is CASSETGRSLNYGYTF. The CDR3 nucleotides are TGTGCCAGCAGTGAAACAGGCCGGAGCCTTAACTATGGCTACACCTTC.

This clonotype showed up many times. The rearrangement links TRBV12-3 or TRBV12-4 to TRBJ1-1, with D hard to call. The CDR3 is 13 amino acids. V was trimmed by 4 bases and J by 4 bases, leaving 10 bases between them. CDR3 region: CASSSNVGTEAFF. CDR3 bases: TGTGCCAGCAGTTCGAACGTAGGCACTGAAGCTTTCTTT.